These T cell receptor beta chains were read from a single sample in a study of response to subunit inactivated influenza vaccine. MiXCR, applied by TCRdb to the RT-PCR reads, yields one record per CDR3 protein. This table holds about 580,000 distinct CDR3 sequences, 12% to 15% found once. The sample was PBMCs from blood, taken approximately 13 days after vaccination. These receptors originate from a man aged 50-59 years who received an inactivated influenza vaccine. Each CDR3 is given with its conserved first and last residue. A D gene is named only where the DNA matches it firmly. The size of a clone is reported for some rows only, either as once, few or many, or as a class for expanded clones.

V: TRBV2
size: few
D: NA
length: 13
J: TRBJ1-2
CDR3: CASSVDGNYGYTF

V: TRBV9
size: few
D: NA
length: 13
J: TRBJ2-3
CDR3: CASTGITTDTQYF

V: TRBV7-3
size: few
D: NA
length: 11
J: TRBJ2-1
CDR3: CASSSGAEQFF

V: TRBV28
size: few
D: NA
length: 12
J: TRBJ2-7
CDR3: CASRLGRYEQYF

V: TRBV7-7
size: NA
D: TRBD2
length: 16
J: TRBJ2-5
CDR3: CASSFGLAGVYETQYF

V: TRBV10-3
size: few
D: NA
length: 18
J: TRBJ2-3
CDR3: CAISESVASHQDTDTQYF

V: TRBV12-3/TRBV12-4
size: NA
D: NA
length: 13
J: TRBJ1-1
CDR3: CASSYSQGTEAFF

V: TRBV20-1
size: few
D: NA
length: 11
J: TRBJ2-1
CDR3: CSAKEDNEQFF

V: TRBV7-8
size: NA
D: NA
length: 17
J: TRBJ1-5
CDR3: CASTASGWLNGNQPQHF

V: TRBV20-1
size: few
D: TRBD2
length: 12
J: TRBJ2-1
CDR3: CSGGGGYNEQFF

V: TRBV9
size: few
D: NA
length: 13
J: TRBJ2-7
CDR3: CASSVDGPYEQYF